A selection of T cell receptor beta chains follows, all from one sample in a study of T cells of healthy individuals. MiXCR, applied by TCRdb to the 5' RACE reads, yields one record per CDR3 protein. The table has around 98,000 distinct CDR3 sequences, about 16% seen once. These receptors originate from a human donor in good health. CDR3s include the opening cysteine and the closing phenylalanine or tryptophan. The D gene is left open where the match is weak. Part of the rows lack a size; the others show once, few, many or a class for expanded clones.

CDR3aa: CASSDRQGAQADTQYF
CDR3nt: TGTGCCAGCAGCGATAGACAGGGGGCGCAGGCAGATACGCAGTATTTT
j_gene: TRBJ2-3
v_gene: TRBV9
abundance: few
d_gene: TRBD1

CDR3aa: CASSVGTGDNQPQHF
CDR3nt: TGTGCCAGCAGCGTAGGGACAGGGGACAATCAGCCCCAGCATTTT
j_gene: TRBJ1-5
v_gene: TRBV9
abundance: few
d_gene: TRBD1

CDR3aa: CASSLRTVTGELFF
CDR3nt: TGTGCCAGCAGCTTACGTACAGTCACCGGGGAGCTGTTTTTT
j_gene: TRBJ2-2
v_gene: TRBV7-2
abundance: NA
d_gene: NA

CDR3aa: CASSIPDRGNTEAFF
CDR3nt: TGCGCCAGCAGCATCCCGGATAGGGGGAACACTGAAGCTTTCTTT
j_gene: TRBJ1-1
v_gene: TRBV5-1
abundance: NA
d_gene: NA

CDR3aa: CSARDRAGANVLTF
CDR3nt: TGCAGTGCCCGAGACAGGGCTGGGGCCAACGTCCTGACTTTC
j_gene: TRBJ2-6
v_gene: TRBV20-1
abundance: few
d_gene: TRBD1

CDR3aa: CAIMDGSSYNEQFF
CDR3nt: TGTGCCATCATGGACGGGAGCTCCTACAATGAGCAGTTCTTC
j_gene: TRBJ2-1
v_gene: TRBV10-3
abundance: many
d_gene: NA

CDR3aa: CASSLFGSGGAAGELFF
CDR3nt: TGTGCCAGCAGTTTATTCGGTAGCGGGGGGGCGGCCGGGGAGCTGTTTTTT
j_gene: TRBJ2-2
v_gene: TRBV12-3/TRBV12-4
abundance: few
d_gene: TRBD2

CDR3aa: CASSQGRQGGKSNEQFF
CDR3nt: TGCGCCAGCAGCCAAGGCCGACAGGGGGGAAAATCCAATGAGCAGTTCTTC
j_gene: TRBJ2-1
v_gene: TRBV4-1
abundance: few
d_gene: TRBD1

CDR3aa: CASSLGGGFANTGELFF
CDR3nt: TGTGCCAGCAGCTTAGGGGGGGGTTTCGCGAACACCGGGGAGCTGTTTTTT
j_gene: TRBJ2-2
v_gene: TRBV7-2
abundance: NA
d_gene: TRBD2

CDR3aa: CASSTYYEQYF
CDR3nt: TGTGCCAGCAGTACTTACTACGAGCAGTACTTC
j_gene: TRBJ2-7
v_gene: TRBV12-3/TRBV12-4
abundance: NA
d_gene: NA

CDR3aa: CASSQDAYGGYTF
CDR3nt: TGTGCCAGCAGCCAAGATGCATATGGCGGCTACACCTTC
j_gene: TRBJ1-2
v_gene: TRBV3-1
abundance: few
d_gene: NA

CDR3aa: CATGWGNSGNTIYF
CDR3nt: TGTGCCACCGGTTGGGGGAACTCTGGAAACACCATATATTTT
j_gene: TRBJ1-3
v_gene: TRBV6-1
abundance: NA
d_gene: NA

CDR3aa: CASSQDRLRGGEETQYF
CDR3nt: TGTGCCAGCAGCCAGGACCGTCTGCGCGGGGGGGAAGAGACCCAGTACTTC
j_gene: TRBJ2-5
v_gene: TRBV5-6
abundance: few
d_gene: TRBD2

CDR3aa: CSASHPVSTEAFF
CDR3nt: TGCAGTGCTAGCCACCCTGTCTCCACTGAAGCTTTCTTT
j_gene: TRBJ1-1
v_gene: TRBV20-1
abundance: few
d_gene: NA

CDR3aa: CACASGVSYNEQFF
CDR3nt: TGTGCCTGTGCTAGCGGGGTCTCCTACAATGAGCAGTTCTTC
j_gene: TRBJ2-1
v_gene: TRBV2
abundance: NA
d_gene: TRBD2

CDR3aa: CASSWPLIGSTDTQYF
CDR3nt: TGCGCCAGCAGCTGGCCCTTGATAGGGAGCACAGATACGCAGTATTTT
j_gene: TRBJ2-3
v_gene: TRBV5-1
abundance: few
d_gene: NA

CDR3aa: CASSAGHFYTF
CDR3nt: TGTGCCAGCAGCGCCGGACATTTCTACACCTTC
j_gene: TRBJ1-2
v_gene: TRBV7-9
abundance: many
d_gene: NA

CDR3aa: CATSGTGYTGELFF
CDR3nt: TGTGCCACCAGCGGGACAGGGTACACCGGGGAGCTGTTTTTT
j_gene: TRBJ2-2
v_gene: TRBV15
abundance: NA
d_gene: TRBD1

CDR3aa: CASSPTGTPNEKLFF
CDR3nt: TGTGCCAGCAGCCCAACCGGGACACCGAATGAAAAACTGTTTTTT
j_gene: TRBJ1-4
v_gene: TRBV7-2
abundance: NA
d_gene: NA

CDR3aa: CATNPGSTDTQYF
CDR3nt: TGTGCCACCAACCCAGGAAGCACAGATACGCAGTATTTT
j_gene: TRBJ2-3
v_gene: TRBV7-9
abundance: once
d_gene: NA

CDR3aa: CSARLPGQTGEQYF
CDR3nt: TGCAGTGCTAGATTACCGGGACAGACAGGCGAGCAGTACTTC
j_gene: TRBJ2-7
v_gene: TRBV20-1
abundance: NA
d_gene: TRBD1

CDR3aa: CASRKLAGDSETQYF
CDR3nt: TGTGCCAGCAGGAAACTAGCGGGAGACTCAGAGACCCAGTACTTC
j_gene: TRBJ2-5
v_gene: TRBV6-2/TRBV6-3
abundance: few
d_gene: TRBD2

CDR3aa: CSASSGPYQETQYF
CDR3nt: TGCAGTGCTAGTTCCGGCCCGTACCAAGAGACCCAGTACTTC
j_gene: TRBJ2-5
v_gene: TRBV20-1
abundance: NA
d_gene: NA

CDR3aa: CSARESGTNYEQYF
CDR3nt: TGCAGTGCTAGAGAATCCGGGACAAACTACGAGCAGTACTTC
j_gene: TRBJ2-7
v_gene: TRBV20-1
abundance: many
d_gene: NA

CDR3aa: CSVLGDNMNTEAFF
CDR3nt: TGCAGCGTTTTGGGGGACAACATGAACACTGAAGCTTTCTTT
j_gene: TRBJ1-1
v_gene: TRBV29-1
abundance: many
d_gene: NA

CDR3aa: CASSLVSETWELFF
CDR3nt: TGTGCTAGCAGCTTAGTGTCGGAGACCTGGGAGCTGTTTTTT
j_gene: TRBJ2-2
v_gene: TRBV7-7
abundance: NA
d_gene: NA

CDR3aa: CASSKPRDTQYF
CDR3nt: TGTGCCAGCAGCAAGCCGCGCGATACGCAGTATTTT
j_gene: TRBJ2-3
v_gene: TRBV11-1
abundance: few
d_gene: NA

CDR3aa: CASSKGDRVGAAETQYF
CDR3nt: TGTGCCAGCAGCAAAGGGGACAGGGTGGGGGCCGCCGAGACCCAGTACTTC
j_gene: TRBJ2-5
v_gene: TRBV21-1
abundance: NA
d_gene: NA